This paragraph reports one T cell receptor (beta chain). Its target is unknown. CDR1 is KGHSH and CDR2 is LQKENI in the germline V gene. V was cut by 3 bases and J by 1 base, with 13 bases left in between. This CDR3 has 16 residues. This sample is part of a study of Ad26.COV2.S vaccination and SARS-CoV-2 variants. Study information: Once, or twice with 56 days between doses, Ad26.COV2.S was given intramuscularly. Findings of the study overall: Reportedly, spike-specific CD8+ and CD4+ T cell responses achieved substantial breadth once vaccination had taken place. Assessments of TCR breadth and depth may have underestimated the total T cell responses.

Some clones are missing from TCRdb's copy, which holds only in-frame ones; the method was immunoSEQ multiplex PCR. Altogether some 250,000 clones are present, roughly 90% being singletons, with the ten largest covering about 10%. Treatment specified: approximately 18 received Ad26.COV2.S at low or high dose, single or two shots; about 5 received placebo; per-sample allocation not given. On day 63 after the first injection, vaccine and placebo recipients gave samples. Sequenced material: peripheral blood, taken in a trial of Ad26.COV2.S vaccine versus placebo. The J gene is TRBJ2-1, the V gene TRBV18; D remains unclear. The TCR comes from a person aged 18-65 years who received the Ad26.COV2.S COVID-19 vaccine or a placebo. CDR3 bases: TGTGCCAGCTCACCGGGAAACACACGATCCTACAATGAGCAGTTCTTC. Translating it yields CASSPGNTRSYNEQFF.